This T cell receptor beta chain emerged from a study of graft-versus-host responses after intestinal transplantation. Study information: Each recipient received a multivisceral, liver-intestinal, or isolated intestinal graft. Findings of the study overall: Patients who carried graft-donor T cell macrochimerism also had high graft-versus-host to host-versus-graft clonal ratios in their allografts.

A remark on this clone: Antigen unknown.

Here immunoSEQ multiplex PCR was the method, and the copy in TCRdb shows in-frame clones only, minus some. This sample has about 90,000 clones, with 85% to 95% found just once. Germline V gene lookup returns CDR1 SEHNR and CDR2 FQNEAQ (reference sequence). CDR3 size: 13 residues. Deletions cut 2 bases from V and 5 bases from J, with 9 bases between. This receptor was obtained from a human donor who was the organ donor for an intestinal transplant. This sequence joins TRBV7-9 and TRBJ2-5; D call uncertain. The specimen was unstimulated CD4+ T cells sorted from spleen or lymph node cells, collected before transplant. CDR3 residues: CASSLISFETQYF. In DNA, the CDR3 is TGTGCCAGCAGCTTAATTTCGTTCGAGACCCAGTACTTC.